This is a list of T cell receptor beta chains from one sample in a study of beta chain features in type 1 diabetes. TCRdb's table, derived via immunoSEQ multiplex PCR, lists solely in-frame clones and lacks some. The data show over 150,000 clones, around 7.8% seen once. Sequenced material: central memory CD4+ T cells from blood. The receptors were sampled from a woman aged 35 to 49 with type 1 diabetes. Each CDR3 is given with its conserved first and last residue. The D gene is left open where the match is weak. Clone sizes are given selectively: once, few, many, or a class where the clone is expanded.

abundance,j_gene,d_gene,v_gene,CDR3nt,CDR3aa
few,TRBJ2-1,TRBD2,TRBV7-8,TGTGCCAGCAGGTCCGGGACTAGATATGAGCAGTTCTTC,CASRSGTRYEQFF
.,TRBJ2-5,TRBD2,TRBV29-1,TGCAGCGTTGGGGGGCCCGTAGCGGGAGGAAGGGAGACCCAGTACTTC,CSVGGPVAGGRETQYF
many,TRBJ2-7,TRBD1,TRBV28,TGTGCCAGCAGTTTGAGGGACAGGGGAATCTACGAGCAGTACTTC,CASSLRDRGIYEQYF
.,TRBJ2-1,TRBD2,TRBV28,TGTGCCAGCCTAGCGGGATCTTACAATGAGCAGTTCTTC,CASLAGSYNEQFF
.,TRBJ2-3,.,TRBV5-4,TGTGCCAGCAGCAAATCGGACTTGGGAATTTTGGATACGCAGTATTTT,CASSKSDLGILDTQYF
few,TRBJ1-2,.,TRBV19,TGTGCCAGTAGTATAGATCGAAGAACAGTGGATGGCTACACCTTC,CASSIDRRTVDGYTF
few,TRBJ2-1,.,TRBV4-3,TGCGCCAGCAGCCAAGTCTGGCAGTCCAGCTCCTACAATGAGCAGTTCTTC,CASSQVWQSSSYNEQFF
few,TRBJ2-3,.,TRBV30,TGTGCCTGGGGGAGGAATACGCAGTATTTT,CAWGRNTQYF
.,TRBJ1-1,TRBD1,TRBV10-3,TGTGCCATCAATGACAGGGGGCAGATGAACACTGAAGCTTTCTTT,CAINDRGQMNTEAFF
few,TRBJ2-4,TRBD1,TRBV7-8,TGTGCCAGCAGCTTAGACAGGGGGCGCAGAAACATTCAGTACTTC,CASSLDRGRRNIQYF
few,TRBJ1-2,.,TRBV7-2,TGTGCCAGCAGCTTAAACTTTATTTCTGGCTACACCTTC,CASSLNFISGYTF
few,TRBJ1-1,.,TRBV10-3,TGTGCCATCAGTGTCAGTGGGGAGGAAGCTTTCTTT,CAISVSGEEAFF
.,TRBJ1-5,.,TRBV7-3,TGTGCCAGCAGTTCTGGGGGGAATCAGCCCCAGCATTTT,CASSSGGNQPQHF
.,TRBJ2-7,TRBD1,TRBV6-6,TGTGCCAGCAGTTACCGACAGGGCCCCTACGAGCAGTACTTC,CASSYRQGPYEQYF
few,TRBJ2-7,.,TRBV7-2,TGTGCCAGCAGTCAGACTGCCCCGGCCGAGCAGTACTTC,CASSQTAPAEQYF
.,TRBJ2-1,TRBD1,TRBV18,TGTGCCAGCTCACCGGACAGGAGCTCCTACAATGAGCAGTTCTTC,CASSPDRSSYNEQFF
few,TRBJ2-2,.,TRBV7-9,TGTGCCAGCAGCTTACCTCTGGACAGTTCGAACACCGGGGAGCTGTTTTTT,CASSLPLDSSNTGELFF
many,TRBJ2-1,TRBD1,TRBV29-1,TGCAGCGTCAGGGGGCCCTACAATGAGCAGTTCTTC,CSVRGPYNEQFF
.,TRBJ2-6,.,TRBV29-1,TGCAGCGTAAATAGTCGGGTCGGGGCCAACGTCCTGACTTTC,CSVNSRVGANVLTF
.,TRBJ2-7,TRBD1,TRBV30,TGTGCCTGGAGTAAACCGGACAGGCAATACGAGCAGTACTTC,CAWSKPDRQYEQYF
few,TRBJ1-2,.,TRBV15,TGTGCCACCAGCAGAGATTTGAACGAGAACTATGGCTACACCTTC,CATSRDLNENYGYTF
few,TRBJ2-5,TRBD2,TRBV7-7,TGTGCCAGCAGCTCTCCGGGAGGTGCGGGAGAGACCCAGTACTTC,CASSSPGGAGETQYF
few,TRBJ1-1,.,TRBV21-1,TGTGCCAGCAGCAAAGTGGCGGCCGAGAACACTGAAGCTTTCTTT,CASSKVAAENTEAFF
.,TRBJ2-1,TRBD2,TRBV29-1,TGCAGCGTCCGGAGCGGGAGCGGCGGTGAGCAGTTCTTC,CSVRSGSGGEQFF
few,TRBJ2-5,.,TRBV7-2,TGTGCCATGAGAGGGATTGGGGAGACCCAGTACTTC,CAMRGIGETQYF
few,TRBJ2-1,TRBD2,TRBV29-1,TGCAGCGTTGAACGTACGGGAGGGGGTGAGCAGTTCTTC,CSVERTGGGEQFF
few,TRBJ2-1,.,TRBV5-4,TGTGCCAGCAGCCCTAGTCAGAATGAGCAGTTCTTC,CASSPSQNEQFF
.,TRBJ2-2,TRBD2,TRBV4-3,TGCGCCAGCAGCCAAGCCGGGGGGGAGAACACCGGGGAGCTGTTTTTT,CASSQAGGENTGELFF